Listed below are T cell receptor beta chains from one sample, sequenced in a study of cytomegalovirus exposure and HLA in healthy donors. Sequencing was performed with immunoSEQ multiplex PCR; in TCRdb, only in-frame clones are kept and a portion is missing. Of roughly 120,000 clones listed, 77% are singletons. The sample comprised PBMCs. The source is a human donor in good health. Each CDR3 is given with its conserved first and last residue. Fields, in order: clone size, D gene, J gene, V gene, CDR3 DNA, CDR3 protein. A D gene is named only where the DNA matches it firmly. Only some rows state a clone size, as once, few, many or a class for expanded clones.

size: .
D: .
J: TRBJ1-5
V: TRBV28
DNA: TGTGCCAGCAGCCTCCCCGGGTTCGATCAGCCCCAGCATTTT
CDR3: CASSLPGFDQPQHF

size: .
D: .
J: TRBJ1-4
V: TRBV11-2
DNA: TGTGCCAGCAGCCCCCGACGGGACAACAATGAAAAACTGTTTTTT
CDR3: CASSPRRDNNEKLFF

size: .
D: .
J: TRBJ1-1
V: TRBV9
DNA: TGTGCCAGCAGCGTAGGGCGACAGGTCGAAGCTTTCTTC
CDR3: CASSVGRQVEAFF

size: .
D: .
J: TRBJ2-7
V: TRBV6-6
DNA: TGTGCCAGCATGGCGGGTTCCTCCTACGAGCAGTACTTC
CDR3: CASMAGSSYEQYF

size: .
D: TRBD1
J: TRBJ2-5
V: TRBV2
DNA: TGTGCCAGCAGTGAAAGACAGGGTCCCCAAGAGACCCAGTACTTC
CDR3: CASSERQGPQETQYF

size: .
D: TRBD1
J: TRBJ1-6
V: TRBV9
DNA: TGTGCCAGCAGACGGGACAGCAAGAGCTCCTATAATTCACCCCTCCACTTT
CDR3: CASRRDSKSSYNSPLHF

size: .
D: .
J: TRBJ2-3
V: TRBV21-1
DNA: TGTGCCAGCAGCAAAAGAGAGCCACAAGGGTGGAGGGACACAGATACGCAGTATTTT
CDR3: CASSKREPQGWRDTDTQYF

size: .
D: .
J: TRBJ1-1
V: TRBV7-9
DNA: TGTGCCAGCAGCCAAATAGCGGGAGCTTTCTTT
CDR3: CASSQIAGAFF

size: .
D: TRBD1
J: TRBJ2-5
V: TRBV5-5
DNA: TGTGCCAGCAGCCTAAGGACAGGGCAGGGGGAGACCCAGTACTTC
CDR3: CASSLRTGQGETQYF

size: .
D: .
J: TRBJ2-2
V: TRBV5-4
DNA: TGTGCCAGCAGCTCAGCCAGGACAAACACCGGGGAGCTGTTTTTT
CDR3: CASSSARTNTGELFF

size: .
D: TRBD1
J: TRBJ1-5
V: TRBV5-5
DNA: TGTGCCAGCAGCTTTGGGGACAGGGGGCCTAGCAATCAGCCCCAGCATTTT
CDR3: CASSFGDRGPSNQPQHF

size: .
D: TRBD1
J: TRBJ1-5
V: TRBV10-3
DNA: TGTGCCAGCCGGACAGGGGGCGAGAGCAATCAGCCCCAGCATTTT
CDR3: CASRTGGESNQPQHF

size: .
D: TRBD2
J: TRBJ2-7
V: TRBV6-6
DNA: TGTGCCGGCAGTGGACCCCTAGGGAGGCGGGGGGAGCAGTACTTC
CDR3: CAGSGPLGRRGEQYF

size: few
D: TRBD1
J: TRBJ1-2
V: TRBV28
DNA: TGTGCCAGCAGTCCGGGACAGGGGCGATTCAATGGCTACACCTTC
CDR3: CASSPGQGRFNGYTF

size: .
D: TRBD1
J: TRBJ2-1
V: TRBV4-2
DNA: TGTGCCAGCAGCCAAGTGTCCGGGACAGGGAATGAGCAGTTCTTC
CDR3: CASSQVSGTGNEQFF

size: .
D: TRBD1
J: TRBJ2-4
V: TRBV29-1
DNA: TGCAGCGTATCGGGCTCTACTTCAGGACAGGGTGAAGGCAAAAACATTCAGTACTTC
CDR3: CSVSGSTSGQGEGKNIQYF

size: .
D: .
J: TRBJ2-2
V: TRBV19
DNA: TGTGCCAGTAGTATAGGCGTTACCGGGGAGCTGTTTTTT
CDR3: CASSIGVTGELFF

size: .
D: TRBD2
J: TRBJ2-5
V: TRBV4-1
DNA: TGCGCCAGCAGCCAGTGGACTAGCGGGAGGCCGGAGACCCAGTACTTC
CDR3: CASSQWTSGRPETQYF

size: once
D: TRBD1
J: TRBJ1-5
V: TRBV7-2
DNA: TGTGCCAGCAGCGGGGCGCCAGGGACAGTCGGCCCCCAGCATTTT
CDR3: CASSGAPGTVGPQHF

size: .
D: .
J: TRBJ2-1
V: TRBV4-1
DNA: TGCGCCAGCAGCCAAGAACAGGCCTTAAACAATGAGCAGTTCTTC
CDR3: CASSQEQALNNEQFF

size: .
D: .
J: TRBJ2-3
V: TRBV10-1
DNA: TGCGCCATCCAATTGGGGGCCGGAGCAGATACGCAGTATTTT
CDR3: CAIQLGAGADTQYF

size: .
D: .
J: TRBJ2-2
V: TRBV11-2
DNA: TGTGCCAGCAGCTTACAGGGTACCGGGGAGCTGTTTTTT
CDR3: CASSLQGTGELFF

size: .
D: .
J: TRBJ2-3
V: TRBV6-1
DNA: TGTGCCAGCAGCTCTCCAGGGTCCCAGTATTTT
CDR3: CASSSPGSQYF

size: .
D: TRBD2
J: TRBJ2-3
V: TRBV27
DNA: TGTGCCAGCAGCATGATTAGCGGGGGCACAGATACGCAGTATTTT
CDR3: CASSMISGGTDTQYF